The 28 T cell receptor beta chains in this list originate from one sample, sequenced in a study of cytomegalovirus exposure and HLA in healthy donors. 60 Vbeta and 13 Jbeta primers were used in PCR. Measured with immunoSEQ multiplex PCR; TCRdb has only the in-frame clones, and not every one. This table has over 90,000 clones, about 72% appearing once. The sample consisted of PBMCs. These receptors were collected from a woman aged 55 to 70 in good health and CMV-seropositive.

This rearrangement joins TRBV4-1 to TRBJ1-1; no clear D. Germline values: CDR1 MGHRA, CDR2 YSYEKL. The CDR3 loop spans 15 amino acids. V lost 1 base to trimming and J lost 2 bases, with 11 bases between them. The CDR3 coding sequence is TGCGCCAGCAGCCAAGTTGCAGGCCCAAACACTGAAGCTTTCTTT. It is translated as CASSQVAGPNTEAFF.

The table lists this clone with a few counts. The chain has TRBV6-1 and TRBJ1-1; TRBD1 matches at 7 bases. Trimming cost V 4 bases and J 5 bases; bases outside gene matches: 4. The germline CDR1 and CDR2 sequences are MNHNS and SASEGT. The CDR3 spans 13 residues. The CDR3 nucleotides are TGTGCCAGCAGTGCCGCAGGGGGAACTGAAGCTTTCTTT. Translating gives CASSAAGGTEAFF.

The chain recombines TRBV2 with TRBJ2-5; no clear D. CDR1 is SNHLY, CDR2 FYNNEI, per germline. The CDR3 runs 12 residues. V shed 6 bases and J shed 5 bases, with 10 bases lying between them. CDR3 protein: CASREILETQYF. CDR3 nucleotides: TGTGCCAGCAGGGAGATTTTGGAGACCCAGTACTTC.

V and J are TRBV6-5 and TRBJ1-1, with D hard to call. The CDR3 is made up of 13 amino acids. The V gene's germline CDR1 is MNHEY and CDR2 SVGAGI. The V end lost 6 bases, the J end lost 1 base, and 9 bases lay between the germline ends. CDR3 DNA: TGTGCCAGCAGCCGCCTAGGGAACACTGAAGCTTTCTTT. This codes for CASSRLGNTEAFF.

The rearrangement uses TRBV25-1 and TRBJ2-7; the match to TRBD1 covers 8 bases. The germline gives CDR1 MGHDK, CDR2 SYGVNS. The CDR3 is made up of 14 amino acids. With V trimmed by 7 bases and J by 3 bases, 8 bases remained unmatched. CDR3 residues: CASTRTGLYYEQYF. For the CDR3, the DNA is TGTGCCAGCACCAGGACAGGGCTTTACTACGAGCAGTACTTC.

A few counts support this clone. CDR3 amino acids: CASSVGTSGNSEQFF. The CDR3 DNA follows: TGTGCCAGCAGCGTAGGGACTAGCGGGAACAGTGAGCAGTTCTTC. This chain joins TRBV9 and TRBJ2-1; 12 nucleotides align to TRBD2. Unmatched junction bases numbered 4, after V lost 0 bases and J lost 9 bases. This CDR3 region has 15 residues. Germline lookup yields CDR1 SGDLS and CDR2 YYNGEE.

The J gene is TRBJ2-3, the V gene TRBV30, with TRBD1 identical over 8 bases. CDR3 length equals 16 residues. Germline-derived CDR1 and CDR2 are GTSNPN and SVGIG (reference sequence). V lost 3 bases and J lost 2; bases outside the gene matches: 10. CDR3 DNA sequence: TGTGCCTGGAGAGACGGGGACAGGCTTAACACAGATACGCAGTATTTT. Its translation is CAWRDGDRLNTDTQYF.

The V gene is TRBV30, the J gene TRBJ2-2; TRBD1 agrees at 8 bases. V gave up 0 bases and J gave up 6 bases; unmatched junction bases: 3. This CDR3 has 14 amino acids. Germline V gene sequence: CDR1 GTSNPN, CDR2 SVGIG (reference sequence). Written as DNA, the CDR3 is TGTGCCTGGAGTGTACTGACAGGGGCCGGGGAGCTGTTTTTT. Translated, it gives CAWSVLTGAGELFF.

This clone turned up a few times. CDR3 DNA sequence: TGTGCCAGCAGTGGGCGACAGGTCCGTGCTTTCTTT. Its protein is CASSGRQVRAFF. V gene TRBV6-6 combines with J gene TRBJ1-1; possibly TRBD1 for D (6 bases). This CDR3 is 12 amino acids long. V was pared by 5 bases and J by 11 bases, with 15 bases between. Germline-derived CDR1 and CDR2 are MNHNY and SVGAGI (reference sequence).

This clone has a handful of counts. The rearrangement joins TRBV10-3 to TRBJ1-3, with D possibly TRBD1 on 6 matching bases. The CDR3 is 14 amino acids. Germline V gene data show CDR1 as ENHRY and CDR2 as SYGVKD. V lost 6 bases to trimming and J lost 1 base, with 10 bases between them. The CDR3 nucleotides are TGTGCCATCAGGGAAACAGGGTCTGGAAACACCATATATTTT. It yields the protein CAIRETGSGNTIYF.

This clone was observed a single time. The genes are TRBV7-8 and TRBJ2-1; weak D call: TRBD1 (5 bases). The V gene's germline CDR1 is SGHVS and CDR2 FQNEAQ. V dropped 7 bases and J dropped 7 bases, with 11 bases sitting between them. The CDR3 totals 12 residues. The CDR3 nucleotides read TGTGCCAGCAAACAAGGGGATAATGAGCAGTTCTTC. Protein: CASKQGDNEQFF.

The V gene is TRBV7-8, the J gene TRBJ1-2; D is unclear. Per germline, CDR1 SGHVS and CDR2 FQNEAQ. The CDR3 extends over 15 amino acids. Trimming took 5 bases from V and 4 from J, leaving 17 bases between them. CDR3 in amino acids: CASSPGPSGSYGYTF. The CDR3 nucleotides are TGTGCCAGCAGCCCAGGTCCTTCCGGCAGCTATGGCTACACCTTC.

This chain connects TRBV11-2 to TRBJ2-7; the match to TRBD2 covers 8 bases. The germline CDR1 and CDR2 sequences are SGHAT and FQNNGV. V lost 4 bases to trimming and J lost 4 bases; unmatched junction nucleotides: 15. The CDR3 is made up of 17 amino acids. The CDR3 spells CASSSLRGEAGAYEQYF. The CDR3, as DNA: TGTGCCAGCAGCTCCTTACGGGGTGAAGCGGGAGCTTACGAGCAGTACTTC.

This clone showed up just a few times. The chain is built from TRBV5-4 and TRBJ2-7, with 10 bases that match TRBD2. The CDR3 has 15 residues. V shed 1 base and J 2 bases; nucleotides not matched to a gene: 3. The V gene's germline CDR1 is SGHNT and CDR2 YYREEE (reference sequence). CDR3 in amino acids: CASSLFTSGTYEQYF. The CDR3 bases are TGTGCCAGCAGCTTGTTCACTAGCGGGACCTACGAGCAGTACTTC.

The chain couples TRBV7-9 to TRBJ2-7; TRBD1 agrees at 8 bases. Germline CDR1 and CDR2: SEHNR and FQNEAQ (reference sequence). CDR3 length equals 15 residues. The V and J ends lost 5 bases and 6 bases, in that order; junction bases with no gene match: 12. CDR3: CASSHKTGVVVEQYF. The CDR3 DNA follows: TGTGCCAGCAGCCATAAGACAGGGGTTGTAGTCGAGCAGTACTTC.

This rearrangement joins TRBV10-2 to TRBJ2-1; D unclear. CDR3 length: 15 amino acids. The V and J ends lost 7 bases and 8 bases respectively, with 21 bases between them. CDR1 and CDR2 from the germline V gene are WSHSY and SAAADI. The CDR3: CASTLKAGEGYEQFF. CDR3 nucleotide sequence: TGCGCCAGCACCCTAAAGGCCGGAGAAGGATATGAGCAGTTCTTC.

The chain links TRBV6-1 to TRBJ2-7, with 7 positions matching TRBD1. The CDR3 contains 15 residues. Germline CDR1 is MNHNS and CDR2 is SASEGT. V shed 4 bases, J shed 4 bases, and the junction held 10 bases outside the gene matches. The CDR3 spells CASSGNRDSFYEQYF. As DNA, the CDR3 is TGTGCCAGCAGTGGTAACCGGGACAGTTTTTACGAGCAGTACTTC.

V usage is TRBV19 and J usage is TRBJ2-5, with D perhaps matching TRBD2 (5 bases). This CDR3 has 14 residues. Looked up from germline, CDR1 is LNHDA and CDR2 is SQIVND (reference sequence). Trimming took off 3 bases at V and 2 bases at J, with 10 bases between the two ends. The CDR3 coding sequence is TGTGCCAGTAGTATGGGAGCGGAGCAAGAGACCCAGTACTTC. This sequence encodes CASSMGAEQETQYF.

The CDR3 loop is CASSVGAGGETQYF. CDR3 coding DNA: TGTGCCAGCAGCGTAGGTGCGGGGGGGGAGACCCAGTACTTC. The V gene is TRBV9, the J gene TRBJ2-5, with 9 bases lining up with TRBD2. From germline, CDR1 is SGDLS and CDR2 YYNGEE. This CDR3 has 14 residues. Losses at the gene ends were 0 bases for V and 5 bases for J; bases not matched to a gene: 2. Together with reference TRBV9 and TRBJ2-5, the CDR3 gives the full variable domain: DSGVTQTPKHLITATGQRVTLRCSPRSGDLSVYWYQQSLDQGLQFLIQYYNGEERAKGNILERFSAQQFPDLHSELNLSSLELGDSALYFCASSVGAGGETQYFGPGTRLLVL.

The sample holds one count of this clone. This chain connects TRBV11-2 to TRBJ2-5, with 7 bases that match TRBD2. The J segment lost 5 bases and the V segment lost 1 base, leaving 10 bases of the junction unmatched. The CDR3 loop spans 16 amino acids. Germline CDR1 and CDR2: SGHAT and FQNNGV. CDR3 DNA: TGTGCCAGCAGCTTAGTGGAGGGAGGGCCGGGGGAGACCCAGTACTTC. Encoded protein: CASSLVEGGPGETQYF.

There are a few counts of this clone. CDR3 coding DNA: TGTGCCAGCAGTATGACAGGGTTGGATGGCTACACCTTC. It specifies CASSMTGLDGYTF. V and J are TRBV27 and TRBJ1-2; 7 bases agree with TRBD1. The CDR3 is made up of 13 amino acids. CDR1 MNHEY and CDR2 SMNVEV come from the germline V gene (reference sequence). The trim removed 5 bases at V and 6 bases at J, leaving 6 bases unmatched.

This CDR3 reads CASSFAISSYNSPLHF. In DNA, the CDR3 is TGTGCCAGCAGTTTTGCTATTAGCTCCTATAATTCACCCCTCCACTTT. The chain uses TRBV6-5 and TRBJ1-6; no definite D call. Germline-derived CDR1 and CDR2 are MNHEY and SVGAGI. V dropped 4 bases and J dropped 0 bases, with 10 bases sitting between them. The CDR3 runs to 16 residues.

The chain has TRBV20-1 and TRBJ1-1, with 7 nucleotides matching TRBD1. Looked up from germline, CDR1 is DFQATT and CDR2 is SNEGSKA (reference sequence). CDR3 size: 11 residues. The V and J ends lost 6 bases and 7 bases, in that order; junction bases with no gene match: 5. CDR3 nucleotides: TGCAGTGCCGGACAGGCAGGTGAAGCTTTCTTT. Protein: CSAGQAGEAFF.

This chain connects TRBV9 to TRBJ2-3; 9 bases line up with TRBD2. CDR1 is SGDLS and CDR2 is YYNGEE in the germline V gene. The CDR3 runs 17 residues. V gave up 4 bases and J gave up 5 bases; unmatched junction bases: 14. CDR3 in DNA: TGTGCCAGCAGCCCGACGCCGGGACTAGCTGGGGAAGATACGCAGTATTTT. Its protein product is CASSPTPGLAGEDTQYF.

This clone was counted only a few times. V and J are TRBV6-6 and TRBJ1-5; tentative D call: TRBD1 (6 bases). The CDR3 covers 16 residues. Looked up from germline, CDR1 is MNHNY and CDR2 is SVGAGI (reference sequence). V lost 2 bases and J lost 4, with 15 bases in between. CDR3 in amino acids: CASSYGWTDLNQPQHF. As DNA, the CDR3 is TGTGCCAGCAGTTACGGGTGGACAGATCTAAATCAGCCCCAGCATTTT.

The chain has TRBV4-2 and TRBJ1-1; TRBD1 aligns across 7 bases. CDR1 is LGHNA and CDR2 is YNFKEQ in the germline V gene. The V and J ends lost 2 bases and 0 bases, in that order; junction bases with no gene match: 3. The CDR3 totals 15 residues. The CDR3 is CASSQSDRVNTEAFF. Written as DNA, the CDR3 is TGTGCCAGCAGCCAATCAGACAGGGTGAACACTGAAGCTTTCTTT.

This clone was seen a handful of times. Other DNA sequences of this sample code for an identical CDR3. This sequence joins TRBV5-1 and TRBJ2-7; 7 nucleotides agree with TRBD1. This CDR3 has 14 residues. The V gene end was trimmed by 3 bases and the J gene end by 2 bases; junction bases not matched to a gene: 5. CDR1 and CDR2 from the germline V gene are SGHRS and YFSETQ. This CDR3 is CASSYRTGPYEQYF. The CDR3 nucleotides read TGCGCCAGCAGCTACCGGACAGGCCCCTACGAGCAGTACTTC.

V gene TRBV9 combines with J gene TRBJ2-1; D is undetermined. This CDR3 comprises 14 residues. V was trimmed by 7 bases and J by 3 bases, leaving 14 bases between them. Germline CDR1 reads SGDLS; CDR2 reads YYNGEE. The CDR3 spells CASGSGYYYNEQFF. Here the CDR3 DNA reads TGTGCCAGCGGCAGTGGCTACTACTACAATGAGCAGTTCTTC.